This T cell receptor (beta chain) was sequenced in a study of blood T cell repertoires in COVID-19. About the research overall: Material from acute and convalescent COVID-19 was sourced from the United States, Italy and Spain. The cDNA or gDNA used as material had been derived from T cells, B-cell-depleted T cells, or PBMCs.

The V segment lost 0 bases and the J segment 7 bases; nucleotides outside the gene matches: 6. Germline CDR1 is SGHRS and CDR2 is YFSETQ. There are 15 residues in the CDR3. In the authors' workflow: Nucleated cell counts were estimated from reference gene primer amplification. Using immunoSEQ multiplex PCR, the repertoire was profiled, and TCRdb retains in-frame clones only, with some absent. The V and J calls and the clone size are those of that table, but D and trimming were determined from the DNA. This sample has about 490,000 clones, with approximately 85% found just once. Sequenced material: peripheral blood. This TCR derives from a human donor in a cohort sampled during active COVID-19. The chain uses TRBV5-1 and TRBJ2-1; 8 positions agree with TRBD1. The CDR3 reads CASSLGTGSLNEQFF. The CDR3 DNA sequence: TGCGCCAGCAGCTTGGGGACAGGGTCTTTAAATGAGCAGTTCTTC.